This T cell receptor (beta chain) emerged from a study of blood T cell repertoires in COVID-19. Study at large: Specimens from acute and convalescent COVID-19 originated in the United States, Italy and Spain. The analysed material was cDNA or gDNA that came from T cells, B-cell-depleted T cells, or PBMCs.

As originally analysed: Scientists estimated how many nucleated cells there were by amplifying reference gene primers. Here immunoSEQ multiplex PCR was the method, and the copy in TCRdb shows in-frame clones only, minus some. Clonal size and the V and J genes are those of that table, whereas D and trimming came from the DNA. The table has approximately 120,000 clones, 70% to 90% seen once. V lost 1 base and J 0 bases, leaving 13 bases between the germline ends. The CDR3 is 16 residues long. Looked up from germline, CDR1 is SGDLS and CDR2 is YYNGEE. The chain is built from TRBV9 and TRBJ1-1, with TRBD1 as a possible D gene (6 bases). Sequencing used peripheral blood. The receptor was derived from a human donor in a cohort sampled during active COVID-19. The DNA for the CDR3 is TGTGCCAGCAGCGTATCAGGTGGGGACATGAACACTGAAGCTTTCTTT. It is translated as CASSVSGGDMNTEAFF.